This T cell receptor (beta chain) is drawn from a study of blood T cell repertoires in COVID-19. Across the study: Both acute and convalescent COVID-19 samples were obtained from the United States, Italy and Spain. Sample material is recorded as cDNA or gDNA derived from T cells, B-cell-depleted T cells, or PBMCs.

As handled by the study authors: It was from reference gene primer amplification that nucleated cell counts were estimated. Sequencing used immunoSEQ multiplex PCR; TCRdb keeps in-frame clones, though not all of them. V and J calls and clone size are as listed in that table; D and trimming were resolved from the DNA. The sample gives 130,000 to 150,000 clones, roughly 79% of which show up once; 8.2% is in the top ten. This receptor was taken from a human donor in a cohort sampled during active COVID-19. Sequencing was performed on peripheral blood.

The CDR3 coding sequence is TGTGCCAGCAGTTCCCACAGGGGTAATGAAAAACTGTTTTTT. The encoded protein is CASSSHRGNEKLFF. V is TRBV27 and J is TRBJ1-4; 7 positions match TRBD1. CDR1 is MNHEY and CDR2 is SMNVEV in the germline V gene (reference sequence). The CDR3 runs 14 residues. V lost 4 bases, J lost 4 bases, and 3 bases stayed unmatched.